This T cell receptor beta chain was profiled in a study of blood T cell repertoires in COVID-19. In the study's own analysis: Amplifying reference gene primers gave estimates of nucleated cell counts. Measured with immunoSEQ multiplex PCR; TCRdb has only the in-frame clones, and not every one. V, J and clone size derive from that table, while D and trimming were established from the DNA sequence. The table records about 140,000 clones, roughly 84% of them present only once. The CDR3 is 14 amino acids. The germline V gene encodes CDR1 GTSNPN and CDR2 SVGIG (reference sequence). With 0 bases removed from V and 2 bases from J, the gap between germline ends came to 7 bases.

Input material: peripheral blood. This sequence joins TRBV30 and TRBJ2-2; D is undetermined. The TCR sequence derives from a man aged 25 to 40 with COVID-19, enrolled during active disease. The DNA for the CDR3 is TGTGCCTGGAGTGTACTTCACAACACCGGGGAGCTGTTTTTT. As protein: CAWSVLHNTGELFF. Full variable domain (missing parts from reference TRBV30 and TRBJ2-2): SQTIHQWPATLVQPVGSPLSLECTVEGTSNPNLYWYRQAAGRGLQLLFYSVGIGQISSEVPQNLSASRPQDRQFILSSKKLLLSDSGFYLCAWSVLHNTGELFFGEGSRLTVL.